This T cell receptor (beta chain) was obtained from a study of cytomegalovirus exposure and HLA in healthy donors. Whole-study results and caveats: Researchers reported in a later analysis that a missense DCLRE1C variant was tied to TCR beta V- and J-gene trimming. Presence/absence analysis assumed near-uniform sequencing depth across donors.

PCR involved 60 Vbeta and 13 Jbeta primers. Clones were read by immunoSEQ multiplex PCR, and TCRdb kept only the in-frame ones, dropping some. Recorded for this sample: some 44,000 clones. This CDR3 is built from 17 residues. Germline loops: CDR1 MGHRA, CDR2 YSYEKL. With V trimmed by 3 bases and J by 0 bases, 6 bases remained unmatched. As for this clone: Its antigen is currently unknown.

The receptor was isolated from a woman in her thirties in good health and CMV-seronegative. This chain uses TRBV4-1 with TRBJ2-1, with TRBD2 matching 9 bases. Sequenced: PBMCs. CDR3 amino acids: CASSQGSGGSSYNEQFF. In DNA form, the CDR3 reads TGCGCCAGCAGCCAGGGGAGCGGGGGGAGCTCCTACAATGAGCAGTTCTTC.